The clone carrying this T cell receptor (beta chain) was seen more than once but under ten times. What it recognizes is unknown. These data originate in a study of T-cell reconstitution after alpha-beta-depleted transplantation in children. During its preparation, the TCRbeta library received unique molecular identifiers. TCRdb processed the PCR reads anew with MiXCR; each CDR3 protein has one entry. The table records more than 500,000 distinct CDR3 sequences, more than 9.5% of them present only once. Findings of the study overall: One year after transplant, T-cell counts and diversity came mostly from newly produced T cells. Reportedly, alpha-beta T cells present about two months post-transplant originated from several hundred expanded clones of graft origin. Several patients had high TCRbeta diversity at day 60; it came from surviving recipient T cells and thymic progenitors.

Per the germline V gene, CDR1 is SSHAT and CDR2 is FNYEAQ (reference sequence). Trimming cost V 4 bases and J 1 base; bases outside gene matches: 5. This CDR3 has 16 amino acids. Sequencing used PBMCs, mostly from graft donor cells, obtained 180 days after TCRalphabeta/CD19-depleted stem cell transplant. The chain combines TRBV7-7 with TRBJ2-3; 10 bases are a match to TRBD2. The receptor was derived from a female patient aged 2 to 10 who had a stem cell transplant for aplastic anemia, so the T cells may come from the graft donor. CDR3 amino acids: CASSSLAGGGTDTQYF. In nucleotides, the CDR3 is TGTGCCAGCAGCTCCTTAGCGGGAGGTGGCACAGATACGCAGTATTTT.